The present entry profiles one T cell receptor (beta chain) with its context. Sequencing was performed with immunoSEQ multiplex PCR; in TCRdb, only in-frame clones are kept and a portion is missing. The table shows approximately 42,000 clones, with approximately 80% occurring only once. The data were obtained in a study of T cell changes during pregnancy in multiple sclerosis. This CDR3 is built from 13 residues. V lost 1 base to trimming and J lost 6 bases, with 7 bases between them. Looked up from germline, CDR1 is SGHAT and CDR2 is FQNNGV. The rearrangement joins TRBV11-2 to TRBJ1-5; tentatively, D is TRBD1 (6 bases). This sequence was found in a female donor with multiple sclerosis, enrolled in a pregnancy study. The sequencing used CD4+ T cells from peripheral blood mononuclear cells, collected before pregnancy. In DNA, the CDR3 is TGTGCCAGCAGCTTAGGCAGGGGTCAGCCCCAGCATTTT. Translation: CASSLGRGQPQHF.